This entry lists 8 T cell receptor beta chains sequenced from one sample in a study of human T cells and chemical hapten exposure. Time point denoted: patch test 3, about 24 weeks after DPC sensitization. The treatment here: therapeutic diphenylcyclopropenone sensitization with weekly scalp DPC. TCRdb fed the RACE reads into MiXCR, producing one record per CDR3 protein. Among 62,000 or so distinct CDR3 sequences listed, 11% were seen once. The sequences come from whole blood, collected in connection with sensitization to the hapten diphenylcyclopropenone (DPC). The receptors were sampled from a woman in her 30s with alopecia areata. Some clones in this sample may be carry-over from other donors' samples.

This clonotype was seen at least ten times. V usage is TRBV10-3 and J usage is TRBJ2-5, with 11 bases matching TRBD2. The CDR3 length is 16 residues. Unmatched junction bases numbered 3, after V lost 3 bases and J lost 0 bases. CDR1 and CDR2 (germline): ENHRY, SYGVKD. As DNA, the CDR3 is TGTGCCATCAGTGAAGGGACTAGCGGTTACCAAGAGACCCAGTACTTC. This codes for CAISEGTSGYQETQYF.

This clonotype turned up a few times. The V and J genes are TRBV19 and TRBJ1-1; 7 bases match TRBD1. The germline CDR1 and CDR2 sequences are LNHDA and SQIVND (reference sequence). The CDR3 consists of 15 residues. Germline trimming cut 8 bases from V and 1 base from J; bases unmatched to any gene: 10. For the CDR3, the DNA is TGTGCCAGTCACTATGGGGACAGTCGGAACACTGAAGCTTTCTTT. Its protein is CASHYGDSRNTEAFF.

The chain is built from TRBV18 and TRBJ1-1, with D unclear. The CDR3 is 13 amino acids. Germline CDR1 reads KGHSH; CDR2 reads LQKENI. V was shortened by 6 bases and J by 3 bases, with 11 bases between the two germline ends. CDR3 nucleotides: TGTGCCAGCTCCCAAGGAGAGGACACTGAAGCTTTCTTT. Translated: CASSQGEDTEAFF.

This clonotype was counted a few times. The V gene is TRBV4-1, the J gene TRBJ1-1, with D maybe TRBD1 (6 bases). Deletions cut 5 bases from V and 7 bases from J, with 14 bases between. The V gene's germline CDR1 is MGHRA and CDR2 YSYEKL. The CDR3 runs 13 residues. DNA for the CDR3: TGCGCCAGCAGCTCAAGTGAGGGGGGTGAAGCTTTCTTT. This translates into CASSSSEGGEAFF.

This clonotype has just a few counts. The chain joins TRBV5-1 to TRBJ1-1; TRBD1 might be the D (5 bases). The germline gives CDR1 SGHRS, CDR2 YFSETQ. The V end was cut by 4 bases, the J end by 1 base, with 14 bases between. The CDR3 length is 15 residues. The CDR3: CASSPRAGSNTEAFF. The DNA for the CDR3 is TGCGCCAGCAGCCCGAGGGCAGGGTCGAACACTGAAGCTTTCTTT.

The chain has TRBV7-8 and TRBJ2-7; 7 positions match TRBD1. The CDR3 has 12 amino acids. Germline V gene data show CDR1 as SGHVS and CDR2 as FQNEAQ. Trimming removed 1 base from V and 10 bases from J; junction bases left unmatched: 4. CDR3 residues: CASSLGGQKQYF. CDR3 in DNA: TGTGCCAGCAGCTTAGGGGGACAGAAACAGTACTTC.

The chain is built from TRBV18 and TRBJ2-1, with D perhaps matching TRBD2 (5 bases). The CDR3 sequence is 16 residues long. The germline V and J ends were trimmed by 2 bases and 2 bases, with 13 bases remaining between them. The germline CDR1 and CDR2 sequences are KGHSH and LQKENI. The CDR3 is CASSPLEGGPYNEQFF. The DNA of the CDR3 is TGTGCCAGCTCACCATTAGAGGGCGGCCCCTACAATGAGCAGTTCTTC.

This clonotype was observed at least ten times. V gene TRBV27 combines with J gene TRBJ1-3, with 7 positions matching TRBD1. CDR1 MNHEY and CDR2 SMNVEV come from the germline V gene (reference sequence). The CDR3 totals 14 residues. J was trimmed by 4 bases and V by 6 bases; bases with no gene match: 6. The CDR3 region has the DNA TGTGCCAGCAGGGAAGGGACAGAGGGAAACACCATATATTTT. This gives the protein CASREGTEGNTIYF.